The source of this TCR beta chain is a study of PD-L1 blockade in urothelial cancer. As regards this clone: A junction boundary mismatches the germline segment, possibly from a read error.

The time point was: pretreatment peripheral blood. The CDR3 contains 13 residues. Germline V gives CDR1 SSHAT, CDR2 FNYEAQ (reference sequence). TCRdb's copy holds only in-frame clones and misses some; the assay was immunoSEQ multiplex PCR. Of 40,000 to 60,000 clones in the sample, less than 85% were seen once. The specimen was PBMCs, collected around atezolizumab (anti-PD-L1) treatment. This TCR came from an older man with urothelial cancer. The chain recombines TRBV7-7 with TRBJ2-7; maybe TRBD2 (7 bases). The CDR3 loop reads CASSLTEGGNQYF. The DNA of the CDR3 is TGTGCTAGCAGCTTAACGGAGGGGGGGAACCAGTACTTC.